This TCR beta chain is from a study of shared clonotypes between healthy human individuals. General observations from the study: An anticipated effect of sequencing depth on clonotype sharing among donors was recognized.

As concerns this clone: Its antigen is undetermined.

Deletions cut 4 bases from V and 3 bases from J, with 18 bases between. The CDR3 has 16 residues. The germline V gene has CDR1 SGHNT and CDR2 YYREEE (reference sequence). Execution of the assay was at deep level. The authors split each subset's genomic DNA evenly across several immunoSEQ plates. Replicate PCRs from sorted subsets contained around 190 ng DNA, which is around 29,000 T cell genomes. The table came from immunoSEQ multiplex PCR; TCRdb's copy has only in-frame clones and leaves some out. The repertoire has 1,500,000 or so clones, 96% of them found once; the top ten carry over 1%. Input material: naive CD4+ T cells sorted from blood. Indicated subset: CD45RA+ positively selected. The chain links TRBV5-4 to TRBJ2-3; weak D call: TRBD1 (5 bases). The receptor was isolated from a man aged 25 to 45 in good health. The CDR3 region is CASSAMGRQRTDTQYF. CDR3 in DNA: TGTGCCAGCAGCGCTATGGGGCGACAGAGAACAGATACGCAGTATTTT.